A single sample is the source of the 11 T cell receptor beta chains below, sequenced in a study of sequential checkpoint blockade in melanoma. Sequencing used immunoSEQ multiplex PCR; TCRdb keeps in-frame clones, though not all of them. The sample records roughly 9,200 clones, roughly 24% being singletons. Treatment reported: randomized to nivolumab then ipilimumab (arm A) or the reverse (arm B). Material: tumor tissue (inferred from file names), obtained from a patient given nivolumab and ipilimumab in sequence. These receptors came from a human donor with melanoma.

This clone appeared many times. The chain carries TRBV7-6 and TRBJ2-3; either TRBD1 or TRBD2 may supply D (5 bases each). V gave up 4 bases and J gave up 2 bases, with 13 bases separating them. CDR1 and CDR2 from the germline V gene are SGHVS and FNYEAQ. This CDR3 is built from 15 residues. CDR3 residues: CASSSDRDHTDTQYF. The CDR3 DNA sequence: TGTGCCAGCAGCTCAGACCGGGACCACACAGATACGCAGTATTTT. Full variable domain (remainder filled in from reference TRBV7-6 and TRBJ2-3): GAGVSQSPRYKVTKRGQDVALRCDPISGHVSLYWYRQALGQGPEFLTYFNYEAQQDKSGLPNDRFSAERPEGSISTLTIQRTEQRDSAMYRCASSSDRDHTDTQYFGPGTRLTVL.

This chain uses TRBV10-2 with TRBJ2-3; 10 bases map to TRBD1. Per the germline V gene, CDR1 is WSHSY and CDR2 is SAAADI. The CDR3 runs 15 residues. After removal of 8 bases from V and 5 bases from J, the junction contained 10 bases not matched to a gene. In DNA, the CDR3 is TGCGCCAGCGGAGGGACAGGGGATTTAGGAGATACGCAGTATTTT. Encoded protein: CASGGTGDLGDTQYF.

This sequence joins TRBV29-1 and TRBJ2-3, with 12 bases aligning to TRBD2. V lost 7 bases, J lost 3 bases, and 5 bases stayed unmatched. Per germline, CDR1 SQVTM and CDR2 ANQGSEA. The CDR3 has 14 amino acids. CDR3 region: CSASGGELTDTQYF. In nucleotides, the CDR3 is TGCAGCGCTAGCGGGGGGGAATTGACAGATACGCAGTATTTT.

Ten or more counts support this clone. The CDR3 nucleotides are TGTGCCAGCAGCTTATCCCAGGGATCCTACAATGAGCAGTTCTTC. Translated: CASSLSQGSYNEQFF. The chain employs TRBV11-3 and TRBJ2-1; perhaps TRBD1 as D (5 bases). The germline V and J ends were trimmed by 2 bases and 1 base, with 9 bases remaining between them. This CDR3 is built from 15 residues. Germline V gene lookup returns CDR1 SGHNT and CDR2 YENEEA.

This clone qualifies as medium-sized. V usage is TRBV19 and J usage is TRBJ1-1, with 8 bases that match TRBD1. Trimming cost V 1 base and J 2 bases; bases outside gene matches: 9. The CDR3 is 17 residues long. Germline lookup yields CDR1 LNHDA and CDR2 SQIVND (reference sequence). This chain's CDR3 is CASSIVPGQGKNTEAFF. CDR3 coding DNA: TGTGCCAGTAGTATAGTTCCCGGACAGGGTAAAAACACTGAAGCTTTCTTT.

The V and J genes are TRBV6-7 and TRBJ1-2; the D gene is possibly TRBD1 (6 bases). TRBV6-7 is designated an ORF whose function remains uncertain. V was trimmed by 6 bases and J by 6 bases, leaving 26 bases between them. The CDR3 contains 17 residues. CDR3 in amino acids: CASRPRSSARGVHGYTF. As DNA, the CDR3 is TGTGCCAGCAGGCCCAGGTCATCAGCCAGGGGAGTGCATGGCTACACCTTC.

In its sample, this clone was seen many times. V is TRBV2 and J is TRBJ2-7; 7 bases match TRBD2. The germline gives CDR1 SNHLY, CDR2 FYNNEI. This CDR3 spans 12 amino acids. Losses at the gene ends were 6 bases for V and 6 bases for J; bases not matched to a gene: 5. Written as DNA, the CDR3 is TGTGCCAGCAGCCTGGGGGGGGGCGAGCAGTACTTC. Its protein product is CASSLGGGEQYF.

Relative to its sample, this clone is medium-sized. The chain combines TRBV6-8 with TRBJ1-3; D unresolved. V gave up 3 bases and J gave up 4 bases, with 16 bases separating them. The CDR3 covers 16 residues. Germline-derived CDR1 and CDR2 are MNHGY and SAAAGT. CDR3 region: CASSYRKGLRGNTIYF. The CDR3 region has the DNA TGTGCCAGCAGTTATAGGAAGGGTCTGAGGGGAAACACCATATATTTT.

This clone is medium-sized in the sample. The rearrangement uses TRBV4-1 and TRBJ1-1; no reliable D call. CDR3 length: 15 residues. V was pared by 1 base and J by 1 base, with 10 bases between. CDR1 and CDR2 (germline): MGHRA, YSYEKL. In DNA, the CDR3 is TGCGCCAGCAGCCAAGCACGGGCGGGGAACACTGAAGCTTTCTTT. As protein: CASSQARAGNTEAFF.

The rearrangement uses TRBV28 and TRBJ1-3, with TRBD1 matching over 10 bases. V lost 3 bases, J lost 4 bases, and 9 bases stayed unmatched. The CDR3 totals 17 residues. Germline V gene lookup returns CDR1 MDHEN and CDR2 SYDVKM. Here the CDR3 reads CASSFTGTGVGGNTIYF. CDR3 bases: TGTGCCAGCAGTTTTACTGGGACAGGGGTTGGGGGAAACACCATATATTTT.

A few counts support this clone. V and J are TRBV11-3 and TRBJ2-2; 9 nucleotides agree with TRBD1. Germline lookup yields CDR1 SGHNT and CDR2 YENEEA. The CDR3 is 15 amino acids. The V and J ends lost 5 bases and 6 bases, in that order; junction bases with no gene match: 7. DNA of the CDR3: TGTGCCAGCAGCCTGGGACAGGGTGAGCCCGGGGAGCTGTTTTTT. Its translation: CASSLGQGEPGELFF.